This T cell receptor (beta chain) comes out of a study of T cell responses to AZD1222 COVID-19 vaccine. Details on this clone: What it recognizes is unknown. This sample also contains other DNA sequences that code for the same CDR3.

Whole-study findings and limits: The sample set comprised mostly white British donors with more females, and clonal diversity was possibly underestimated. CD4 TCRs associated with vaccination spanned spike, dominating at 160-218 and 743-854.

Germline-derived CDR1 and CDR2 are KGHSH and LQKENI. The CDR3 is 15 residues long. Trimming pared 3 bases from V and 0 bases from J, leaving 9 bases between. TCRdb keeps only in-frame clones here, not all; method: immunoSEQ multiplex PCR. In the table there are 150,000 to 180,000 clones, 90% of which are singletons. The specimen comprised peripheral blood, sampled on day 0 of AZD1222 vaccination. The chain couples TRBV18 to TRBJ1-3; the D is unclear. The receptor was isolated from an adult in good health. CDR3 sequence reads: CASSPGQSSGNTIYF. The CDR3 DNA is TGTGCCAGCTCACCTGGGCAGAGCTCTGGAAACACCATATATTTT. The variable domain in full, with the rest retrieved from reference TRBV18 and TRBJ1-3, is NAGVMQNPRHLVRRRGQEARLRCSPMKGHSHVYWYRQLPEEGLKFMVYLQKENIIDESGMPKERFSAEFPKEGPSILRIQQVVRGDSAAYFCASSPGQSSGNTIYFGEGSWLTVV.